The rows below give T cell receptor beta chains drawn from one sample of a study of T-cell memory formation after mild COVID-19. TCRdb fed the 5' RACE reads into MiXCR, producing one record per CDR3 protein. The sample consists of 250,000 or so distinct CDR3 sequences, roughly 18% of them appearing once. Specimen: PBMCs or a T cell subset sorted from them (not recorded which). Source of these receptors: a man aged 18 to 29 who had mild COVID-19 (a few samples of this study predate the infection). Cell type and time point are not known. CDR3s include the opening cysteine and the closing phenylalanine or tryptophan. A D gene is named only where the DNA matches it firmly. Part of the rows lack a size; the others show once, few, many or a class for expanded clones.

abundance	v_gene	j_gene	d_gene	len	CDR3nt	CDR3aa
few	TRBV4-2	TRBJ2-2	-	15	TGTGCCAGCAGCCAAGTTAGCGGAAATACCGGGGAGCTGTTTTTT	CASSQVSGNTGELFF
-	TRBV6-4	TRBJ2-3	TRBD2	15	TGTGCCAGCAGTGAGCGCGGGGGGGCAACAGATACGCAGTATTTT	CASSERGGATDTQYF
-	TRBV5-6	TRBJ2-1	-	14	TGTGCCAGCAGCTTGAACGGGGGCCACGGCCCCCAGTTCTTC	CASSLNGGHGPQFF
-	TRBV6-5	TRBJ2-5	-	14	TGTGCCAGCAGTTACACGGCAGGGGAAGAGACCCAGTACTTC	CASSYTAGEETQYF
-	TRBV2	TRBJ1-1	-	14	TGTGCCAGCCGCCGGGGTTTCATGAACACTGAAGCTTTCTTT	CASRRGFMNTEAFF
few	TRBV6-5	TRBJ2-2	-	14	TGTGCCAGCAGTTATGAACGAAACACCGGGGAGCTGTTTTTT	CASSYERNTGELFF
few	TRBV6-5	TRBJ1-6	-	17	TGTGCCAGCAGTTACACACCCAATCGGGCTAATAATTCACCCCTCCACTTT	CASSYTPNRANNSPLHF
few	TRBV7-9	TRBJ2-3	TRBD2	14	TGTGCCAGCGGTAGCGGGGGGGCCTGGTATACGCAGTATTTT	CASGSGGAWYTQYF
few	TRBV19	TRBJ1-1	-	13	TGTGCCAGTAGTATAGATCGTCGGCGTAGAGTCTTATTT	CASSIDRRRRVLF
-	TRBV4-3	TRBJ2-7	TRBD1	15	TGCGCCAGCAGCAGAAGTGGGACAGGCGGGTACGAGCAGTACTTC	CASSRSGTGGYEQYF
-	TRBV9	TRBJ2-2	TRBD2	17	TGTGCCAGCAGCGTATGGAGCGGGGGGGCTGGCGGCGGGGAGCTGTTTTTT	CASSVWSGGAGGGELFF
few	TRBV20-1	TRBJ1-6	-	13	TGCAGTGCTAGAGGGGGAGGGTTCTCACCCCTCCACTTT	CSARGGGFSPLHF
few	TRBV27	TRBJ2-2	TRBD2	16	TGTGCCAGCAGTCCCACTTCGCGGGGGGGCCCCGGGGAGCTGTTTTTT	CASSPTSRGGPGELFF
few	TRBV7-8	TRBJ2-2	-	14	TGTGCCAGCAGCTTAGTCCAGGGGCCCAAGGAGCTGTTTTTT	CASSLVQGPKELFF
few	TRBV5-1	TRBJ2-3	-	16	TGCGCCAGCAGCTTCTTGGGATGGGCTAGCACAGATACGCAGTATTTT	CASSFLGWASTDTQYF
-	TRBV5-1	TRBJ2-5	-	15	TGCGCCAGCAGCTTGCCTCAGGGGCTTATCGAGACCCAGTACTTC	CASSLPQGLIETQYF
few	TRBV11-2	TRBJ2-4	TRBD2	16	TGTGCCAGCAGCTTCGGGGGGGCCGGGTCCCGAAACATTCAGTACTTC	CASSFGGAGSRNIQYF
few	TRBV7-2	TRBJ1-1	TRBD1	14	TGTGCCAGCAGCCAAAGGACAGGGAGGACTGAAGCTTTCTTT	CASSQRTGRTEAFF
few	TRBV18	TRBJ1-1	-	12	TGTGCCAGCTCACCATACCGGACAGAAGCTTTCTTT	CASSPYRTEAFF
few	TRBV5-5	TRBJ2-2	TRBD1	15	TGTGCCAGCAGCTCTCGACAGGGGGGATCCGGGGAGCTGTTTTTT	CASSSRQGGSGELFF
many	TRBV6-6	TRBJ1-3	-	14	TGTGCCAGCAGTTTTACAGGGTCTGGAAACACCATATATTTT	CASSFTGSGNTIYF
few	TRBV20-1	TRBJ2-5	-	12	TGCAGTGCTAGAGATCGTGCGGAGACCCAGTACTTC	CSARDRAETQYF
few	TRBV27	TRBJ2-5	TRBD1	13	TGTGCCAGCAGCCGGAACAGGGGAGAGACCCAGTACTTC	CASSRNRGETQYF
-	TRBV20-1	TRBJ2-2	-	15	TGCAGTGCCTCTAGCACTACCGGGAACACCGGGGAGCTGTTTTTT	CSASSTTGNTGELFF
many	TRBV25-1	TRBJ2-5	TRBD1	15	TGTGCCAGCAGTGAAGTTAGGGGGCTGGAAGAGACCCAGTACTTC	CASSEVRGLEETQYF
few	TRBV7-3	TRBJ2-1	TRBD1	14	TGTGCCAGCAGCTCTCAACAGGGGCCCGGCGAGCAGTTCTTC	CASSSQQGPGEQFF
-	TRBV20-1	TRBJ2-3	TRBD2	14	TGCAGTGGCCCCCCAGCGGGGAAAGGGGATACGCAGTATTTT	CSGPPAGKGDTQYF
many	TRBV12-3/TRBV12-4	TRBJ1-5	TRBD1	13	TGTGCCAGCAGCGGACAGGATAATCAGCCCCAGCATTTT	CASSGQDNQPQHF
few	TRBV6-5	TRBJ1-2	-	13	TGTGCCAGCAGAGAGACCGGGGGGGACGGCTACACCTTC	CASRETGGDGYTF
many	TRBV20-1	TRBJ1-3	-	15	TGCAGTGCCAGGGACGGCGGGGCCTTTGGAAACACCATATATTTT	CSARDGGAFGNTIYF
few	TRBV5-1	TRBJ2-2	TRBD2	16	TGCGCCAGCAGCTCGTCACTAGCGTTTAACACCGGGGAGCTGTTTTTT	CASSSSLAFNTGELFF
-	TRBV15	TRBJ2-6	TRBD2	16	TGTGCCACCAGCAGCCGGGGGGACTCTGGGGCCAACGTCCTGACTTTC	CATSSRGDSGANVLTF
-	TRBV5-1	TRBJ1-6	TRBD1	15	TGCGCCAGCAATGACTCTGGACAGGGAGGTTCACCCCTCCACTTT	CASNDSGQGGSPLHF
-	TRBV3-1	TRBJ2-5	TRBD2	15	TGTGCCAGCAGCCTAGCGGGGGCTGGGATAGAGACCCAGTACTTC	CASSLAGAGIETQYF
-	TRBV6-2/TRBV6-3	TRBJ1-2	-	14	TGTGCCAGCAGTTACTCGTTCACTAACTATGGCTACACCTTC	CASSYSFTNYGYTF